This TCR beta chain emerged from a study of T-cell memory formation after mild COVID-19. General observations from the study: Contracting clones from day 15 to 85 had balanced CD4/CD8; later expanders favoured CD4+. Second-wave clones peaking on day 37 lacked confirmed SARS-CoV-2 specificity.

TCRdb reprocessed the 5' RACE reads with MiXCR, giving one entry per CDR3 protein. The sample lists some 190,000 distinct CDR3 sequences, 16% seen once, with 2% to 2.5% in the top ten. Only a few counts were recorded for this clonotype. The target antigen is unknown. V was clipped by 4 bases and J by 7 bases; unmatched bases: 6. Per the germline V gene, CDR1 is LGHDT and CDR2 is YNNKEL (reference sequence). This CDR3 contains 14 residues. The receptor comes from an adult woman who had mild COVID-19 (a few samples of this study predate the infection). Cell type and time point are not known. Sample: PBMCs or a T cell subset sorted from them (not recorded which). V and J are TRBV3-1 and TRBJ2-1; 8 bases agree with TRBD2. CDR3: CASSRAAGGNEQFF. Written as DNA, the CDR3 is TGTGCCAGCAGCCGAGCCGCGGGAGGAAATGAGCAGTTCTTC.